One T cell receptor beta chain is described in this entry. The sample belongs to a study of blood T cell repertoires in COVID-19. On the study more broadly: The samples span acute and convalescent COVID-19 from the United States, Italy and Spain. Sources were T cells, B-cell-depleted T cells, or PBMCs; the material itself was cDNA or gDNA.

Trimming left V 0 bases short and J 6 bases short, with 15 bases between. CDR1 is KGHSH, CDR2 LQKENI, per germline. The CDR3 spans 16 residues. In the original processing: Using reference gene primer amplification, nucleated cell counts were estimated. Profiling relied on immunoSEQ multiplex PCR, and the TCRdb table lists in-frame clones only, not all of them. D and trimming come from the DNA, and the V and J calls and clone size come from that table. The table lists 110,000 to 150,000 clones, approximately 90% of them singletons. Source material: peripheral blood. The chain combines TRBV18 with TRBJ2-1; possibly TRBD2 for D (6 bases). The sequence was obtained from a woman in her forties with acute or convalescent COVID-19. The CDR3 nucleotides are TGTGCCAGCTCACCACCGTCGGGGGTAGTGGCCAATGAGCAGTTCTTC. It specifies CASSPPSGVVANEQFF.